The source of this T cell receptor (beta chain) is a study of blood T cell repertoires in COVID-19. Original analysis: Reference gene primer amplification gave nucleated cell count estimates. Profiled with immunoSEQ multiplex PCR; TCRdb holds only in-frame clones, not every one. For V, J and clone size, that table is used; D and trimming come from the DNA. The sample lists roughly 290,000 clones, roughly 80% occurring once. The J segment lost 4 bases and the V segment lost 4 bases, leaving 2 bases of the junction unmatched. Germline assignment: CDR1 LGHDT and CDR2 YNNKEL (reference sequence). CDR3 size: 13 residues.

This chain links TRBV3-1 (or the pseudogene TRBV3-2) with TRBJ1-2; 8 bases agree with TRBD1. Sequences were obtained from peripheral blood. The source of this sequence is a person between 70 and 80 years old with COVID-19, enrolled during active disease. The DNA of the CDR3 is TGTGCCAGCAGCCTTACAGGGGGCTATGGCTACACCTTC. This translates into CASSLTGGYGYTF.